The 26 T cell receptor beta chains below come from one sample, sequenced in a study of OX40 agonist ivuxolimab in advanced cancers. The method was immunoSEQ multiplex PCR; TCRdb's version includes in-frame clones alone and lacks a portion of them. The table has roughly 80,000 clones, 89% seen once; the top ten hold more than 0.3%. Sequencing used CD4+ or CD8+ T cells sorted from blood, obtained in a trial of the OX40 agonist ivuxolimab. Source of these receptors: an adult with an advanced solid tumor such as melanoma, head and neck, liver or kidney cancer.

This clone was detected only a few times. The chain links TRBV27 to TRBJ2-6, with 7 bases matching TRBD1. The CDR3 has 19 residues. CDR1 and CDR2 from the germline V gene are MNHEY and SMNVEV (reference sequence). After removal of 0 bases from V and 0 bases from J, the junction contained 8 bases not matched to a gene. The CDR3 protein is CASSLSGQEVSSGANVLTF. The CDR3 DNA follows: TGTGCCAGCAGTTTATCCGGACAGGAAGTATCCTCTGGGGCCAACGTCCTGACTTTC.

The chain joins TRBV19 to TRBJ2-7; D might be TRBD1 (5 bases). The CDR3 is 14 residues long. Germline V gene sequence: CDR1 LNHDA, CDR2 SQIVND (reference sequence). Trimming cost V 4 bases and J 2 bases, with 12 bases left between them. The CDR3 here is CASSKALDTYEQYF. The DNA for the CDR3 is TGTGCCAGTAGTAAAGCCCTGGACACCTACGAGCAGTACTTC.

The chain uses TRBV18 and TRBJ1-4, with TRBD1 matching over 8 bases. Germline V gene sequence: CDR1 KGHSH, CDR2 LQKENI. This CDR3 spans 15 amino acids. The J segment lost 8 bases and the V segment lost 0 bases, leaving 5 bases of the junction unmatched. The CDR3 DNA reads TGTGCCAGCTCACCACCGGGACAGGCTCACGAAAAACTGTTTTTT. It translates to CASSPPGQAHEKLFF.

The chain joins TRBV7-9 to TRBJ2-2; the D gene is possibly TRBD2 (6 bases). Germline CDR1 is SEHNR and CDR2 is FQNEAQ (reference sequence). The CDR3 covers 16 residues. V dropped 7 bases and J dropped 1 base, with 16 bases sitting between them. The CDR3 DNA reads TGTGCCAGCACCGAGCGCCTTAGCGGGAACACCGGGGAGCTGTTTTTT. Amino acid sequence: CASTERLSGNTGELFF.

The CDR3 coding sequence is TGTGCCAGTAGTATTGTGGGGGTGACGCCGAGCACAGATACGCAGTATTTT. This gives the protein CASSIVGVTPSTDTQYF. The chain is built from TRBV19 and TRBJ2-3; D may match TRBD1 or TRBD2 (5 bases each). Germline values: CDR1 LNHDA, CDR2 SQIVND (reference sequence). There are 17 residues in the CDR3. V lost 3 bases, J lost 0 bases, and 16 bases lay in between.

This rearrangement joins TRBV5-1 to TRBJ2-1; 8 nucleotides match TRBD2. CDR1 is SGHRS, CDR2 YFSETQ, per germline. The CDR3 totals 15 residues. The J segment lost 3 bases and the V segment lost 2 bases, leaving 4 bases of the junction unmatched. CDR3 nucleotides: TGCGCCAGCAGCTTTAGCGGGAACGACTACAATGAGCAGTTCTTC. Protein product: CASSFSGNDYNEQFF.

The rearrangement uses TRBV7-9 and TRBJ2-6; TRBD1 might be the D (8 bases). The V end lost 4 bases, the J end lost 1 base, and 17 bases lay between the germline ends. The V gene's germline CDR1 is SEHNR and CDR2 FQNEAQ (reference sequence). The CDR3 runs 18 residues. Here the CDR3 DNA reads TGTGCCAGCAGCTGGAGCGGGACAGGAGGTTCTGGGGCCAACGTCCTGACTTTC. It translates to CASSWSGTGGSGANVLTF.

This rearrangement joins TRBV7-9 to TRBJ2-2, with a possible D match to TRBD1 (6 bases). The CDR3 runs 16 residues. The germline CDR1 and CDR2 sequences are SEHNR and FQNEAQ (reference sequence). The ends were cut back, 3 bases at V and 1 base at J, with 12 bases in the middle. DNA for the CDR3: TGTGCCAGCAGCTTTGGGGCGACAGGGAACACCGGGGAGCTGTTTTTT. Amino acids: CASSFGATGNTGELFF.

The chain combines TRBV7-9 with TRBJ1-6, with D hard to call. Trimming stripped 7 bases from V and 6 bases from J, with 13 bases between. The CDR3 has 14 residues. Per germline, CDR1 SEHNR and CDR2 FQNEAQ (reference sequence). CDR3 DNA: TGTGCCAGCACCCTGGGCAGTCTTAATTCACCCCTCCACTTT. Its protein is CASTLGSLNSPLHF.

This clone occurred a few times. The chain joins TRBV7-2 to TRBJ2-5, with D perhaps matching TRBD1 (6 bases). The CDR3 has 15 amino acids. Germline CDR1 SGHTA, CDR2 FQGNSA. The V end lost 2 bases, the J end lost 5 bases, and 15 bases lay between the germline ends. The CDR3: CASSLMGHQTETQYF. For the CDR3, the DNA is TGTGCCAGCAGCTTAATGGGACATCAAACGGAGACCCAGTACTTC.

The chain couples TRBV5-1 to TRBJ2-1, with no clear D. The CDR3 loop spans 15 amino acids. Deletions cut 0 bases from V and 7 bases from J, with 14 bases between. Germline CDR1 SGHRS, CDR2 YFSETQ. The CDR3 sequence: CASSLVWADENEQFF. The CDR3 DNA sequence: TGCGCCAGCAGCTTGGTGTGGGCCGATGAGAATGAGCAGTTCTTC.

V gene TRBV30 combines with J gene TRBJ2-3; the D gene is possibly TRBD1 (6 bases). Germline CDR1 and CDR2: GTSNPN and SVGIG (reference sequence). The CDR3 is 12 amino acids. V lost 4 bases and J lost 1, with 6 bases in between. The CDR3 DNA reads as TGTGCCTGGAACAGGGGCACAGATACGCAGTATTTT. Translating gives CAWNRGTDTQYF.

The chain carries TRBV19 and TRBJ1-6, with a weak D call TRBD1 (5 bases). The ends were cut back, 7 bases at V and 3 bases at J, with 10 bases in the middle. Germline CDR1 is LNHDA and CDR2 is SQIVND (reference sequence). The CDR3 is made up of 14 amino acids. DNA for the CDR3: TGTGCCAGTATTGGTACAGGCTATAATTCACCCCTCCACTTT. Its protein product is CASIGTGYNSPLHF.

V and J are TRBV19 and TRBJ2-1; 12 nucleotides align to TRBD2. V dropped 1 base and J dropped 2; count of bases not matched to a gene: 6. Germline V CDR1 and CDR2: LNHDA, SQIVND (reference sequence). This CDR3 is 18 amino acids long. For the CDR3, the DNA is TGTGCCAGTAGTATAGGACTAGCGGGAGCATCAACCTACAATGAGCAGTTCTTC. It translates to CASSIGLAGASTYNEQFF.

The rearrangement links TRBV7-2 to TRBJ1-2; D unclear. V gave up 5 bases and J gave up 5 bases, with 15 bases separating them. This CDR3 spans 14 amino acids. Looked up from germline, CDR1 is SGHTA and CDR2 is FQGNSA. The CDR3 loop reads CASSPSARDYGYTF. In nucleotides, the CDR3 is TGTGCCAGCAGCCCATCAGCCAGAGATTATGGCTACACCTTC.

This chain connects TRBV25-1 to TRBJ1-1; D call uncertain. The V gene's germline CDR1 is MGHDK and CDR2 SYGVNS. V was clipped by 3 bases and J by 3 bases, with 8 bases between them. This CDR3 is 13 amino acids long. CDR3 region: CASSDHRDTEAFF. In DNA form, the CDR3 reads TGTGCCAGCAGTGACCATAGGGACACTGAAGCTTTCTTT. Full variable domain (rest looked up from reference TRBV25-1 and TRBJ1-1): EADIYQTPRYLVIGTGKKITLECSQTMGHDKMYWYQQDPGMELHLIHYSYGVNSTEKGDLSSESTVSRIRTEHFPLTLESARPSHTSQYLCASSDHRDTEAFFGQGTRLTVV.

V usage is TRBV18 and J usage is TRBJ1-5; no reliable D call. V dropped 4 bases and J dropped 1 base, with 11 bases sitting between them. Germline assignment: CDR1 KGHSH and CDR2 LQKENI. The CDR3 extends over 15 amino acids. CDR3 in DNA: TGTGCCAGCTCACTCACGACCGTAAGCAATCAGCCCCAGCATTTT. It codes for CASSLTTVSNQPQHF.

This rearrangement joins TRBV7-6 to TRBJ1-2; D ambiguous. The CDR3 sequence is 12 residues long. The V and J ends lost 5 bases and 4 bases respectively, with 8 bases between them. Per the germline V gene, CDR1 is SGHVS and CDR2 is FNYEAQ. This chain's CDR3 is CASSQDGYGYTF. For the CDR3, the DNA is TGTGCCAGCAGCCAAGACGGCTATGGCTACACCTTC.

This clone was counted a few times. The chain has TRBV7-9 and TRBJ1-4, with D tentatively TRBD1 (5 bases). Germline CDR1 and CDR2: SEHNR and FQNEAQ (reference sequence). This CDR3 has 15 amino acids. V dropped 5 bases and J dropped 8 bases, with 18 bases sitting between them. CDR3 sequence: CASSTGRVGGEKLFF. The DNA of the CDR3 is TGTGCCAGCAGCACAGGCAGGGTGGGCGGCGAAAAACTGTTTTTT.

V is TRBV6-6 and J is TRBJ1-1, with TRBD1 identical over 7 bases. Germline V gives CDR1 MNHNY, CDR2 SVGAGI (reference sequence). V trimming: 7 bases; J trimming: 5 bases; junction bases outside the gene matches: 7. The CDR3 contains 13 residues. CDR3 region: CASTVGQETEAFF. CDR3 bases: TGTGCCAGCACCGTAGGACAGGAGACTGAAGCTTTCTTT.

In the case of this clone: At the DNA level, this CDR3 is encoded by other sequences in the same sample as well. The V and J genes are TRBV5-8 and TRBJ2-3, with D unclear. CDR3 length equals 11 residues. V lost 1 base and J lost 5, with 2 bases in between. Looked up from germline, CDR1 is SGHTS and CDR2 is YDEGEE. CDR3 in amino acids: CASSLRDTQYF. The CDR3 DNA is TGTGCCAGCAGCTTGAGAGATACGCAGTATTTT.

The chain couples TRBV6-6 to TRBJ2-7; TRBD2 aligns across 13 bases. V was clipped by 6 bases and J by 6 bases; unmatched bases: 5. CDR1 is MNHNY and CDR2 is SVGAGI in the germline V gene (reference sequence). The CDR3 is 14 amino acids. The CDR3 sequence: CASRKGLAGTEQYF. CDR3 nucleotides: TGTGCCAGCAGGAAGGGACTAGCGGGAACCGAGCAGTACTTC.

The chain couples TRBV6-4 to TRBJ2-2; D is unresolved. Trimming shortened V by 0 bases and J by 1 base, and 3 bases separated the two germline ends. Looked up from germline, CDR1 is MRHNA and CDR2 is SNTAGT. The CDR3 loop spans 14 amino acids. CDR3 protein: CASSDSMNTGELFF. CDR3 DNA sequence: TGTGCCAGCAGTGACTCGATGAACACCGGGGAGCTGTTTTTT.

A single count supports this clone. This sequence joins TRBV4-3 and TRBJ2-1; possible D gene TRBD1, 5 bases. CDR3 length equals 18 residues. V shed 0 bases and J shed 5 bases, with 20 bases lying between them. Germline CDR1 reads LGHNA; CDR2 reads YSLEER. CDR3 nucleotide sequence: TGCGCCAGCAGCCAAGATAGGGGTTATCAAACAAGGGACAATGAGCAGTTCTTC. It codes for CASSQDRGYQTRDNEQFF.

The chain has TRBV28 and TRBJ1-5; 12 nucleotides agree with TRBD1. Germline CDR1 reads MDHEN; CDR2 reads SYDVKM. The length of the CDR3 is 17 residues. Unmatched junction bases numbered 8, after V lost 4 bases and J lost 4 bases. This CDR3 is CASSSTGTGGGNQPQHF. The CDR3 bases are TGTGCCAGCAGTTCCACCGGGACAGGGGGCGGGAATCAGCCCCAGCATTTT.

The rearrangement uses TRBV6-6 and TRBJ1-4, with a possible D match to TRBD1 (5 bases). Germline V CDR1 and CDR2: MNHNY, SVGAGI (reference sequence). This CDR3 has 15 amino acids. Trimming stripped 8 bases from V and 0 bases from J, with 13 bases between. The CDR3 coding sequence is TGTGCCAGCTCCGGGGGAGCCGCAACTAATGAAAAACTGTTTTTT. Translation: CASSGGAATNEKLFF.